These T cell receptor beta chains were read from a single sample in a study of T cells in Graves' hyperthyroidism and ophthalmopathy. TCRdb reanalysed the multiplex PCR reads using MiXCR and keeps one entry per CDR3 protein. The table lists about 290,000 distinct CDR3 sequences, roughly 15% of them singletons, with around 34% in the top ten. The specimen was blood. These TCRs come from a man aged 30 to 45 with Graves' hyperthyroidism. Each CDR3 is given with its conserved first and last residue. The D gene is left open where the match is weak. Some rows have no size entry. The others give once, few or many, or a class for an expanded clone.

>TRBJ2-1|15|-|TRBV7-9|many
CASSPRGTAGNEQFF
TGTGCCAGCAGCCCAAGGGGGACAGCGGGGAATGAGCAGTTCTTC
>TRBJ2-3|15|-|TRBV7-6|-
CASSPRTLDLDTQYF
TGTGCCAGCAGCCCGAGGACTCTTGACTTGGATACGCAGTATTTT
>TRBJ2-2|15|-|TRBV27|-
CASSFAPGLTGELFF
TGTGCCAGCAGTTTTGCCCCGGGACTCACCGGGGAGCTGTTTTTT
>TRBJ2-2|16|TRBD1|TRBV29-1|few
CSVEGLGQGRTGELFF
TGCAGCGTTGAAGGATTGGGACAGGGAAGGACCGGGGAGCTGTTTTTT
>TRBJ2-5|14|-|TRBV24-1|-
CATSDGGTVETQYF
TGTGCCACCAGTGATGGGGGGACCGTGGAGACCCAGTACTTC
>TRBJ2-3|14|-|TRBV5-1|many
CASSLWEAEDTQYF
TGCGCCAGCAGCTTGTGGGAGGCGGAAGATACGCAGTATTTT
>TRBJ2-7|15|-|TRBV4-1|-
CASSPALWLFNEQYF
TGCGCCAGCAGCCCCGCCCTCTGGCTTTTTAACGAGCAGTACTTC
>TRBJ2-1|16|-|TRBV4-1|few
CASSQANLVSFDEQFF
TGCGCCAGCAGCCAAGCCAATCTGGTATCGTTCGATGAGCAGTTCTTC
>TRBJ2-1|15|TRBD2|TRBV24-1|-
CATSDSSGRGNEQFF
TGTGCCACCAGTGATTCTAGCGGGAGGGGGAATGAGCAGTTCTTC
>TRBJ2-3|15|TRBD1|TRBV20-1|-
CSATSGTEALDTQYF
TGCAGTGCTACGTCCGGGACAGAGGCCCTGGATACGCAGTATTTT
>TRBJ2-5|16|TRBD1|TRBV7-9|few
CASSLRPGGEQETQYF
TGTGCCAGCAGCCTAAGGCCAGGGGGCGAACAAGAGACCCAGTACTTC
>TRBJ2-4|11|-|TRBV30|-
CAWAVADIQYF
TGTGCCTGGGCGGTTGCTGACATTCAGTACTTC
>TRBJ2-3|13|-|TRBV10-1|-
CASSTGRTDTQYF
TGCGCCAGCAGTACCGGACGCACAGATACGCAGTATTTT